A selection of T cell receptor beta chains follows, all from one sample in a study of CD8 T cells in ankylosing spondylitis. MiXCR, run by TCRdb on the 5' RACE reads, gives a single entry per CDR3 protein. Among approximately 400,000 distinct CDR3 sequences, 15% to 20% were seen once, and the ten largest hold 1%. The sample consisted of blood, either unsorted or a sorted T cell fraction (not recorded which). The receptors shown here come from a male donor with ankylosing spondylitis. Each CDR3 is given with its conserved first and last residue. D genes are given only for firm matches. Clone size is stated in some rows and not others, as once, few, many or a class when expanded.

TRBV6-1,TRBJ2-5,-,TRBD2,TGTGCCAGCGCTGCGGGGAGGCGGGAGGGAGTGGAGACCCAGTACTTC,CASAAGRREGVETQYF
TRBV13,TRBJ1-2,few,-,TGTGCCAGCAGCAACCGAAGGGGGGCCGCCTATGGCTACACCTTC,CASSNRRGAAYGYTF
TRBV29-1,TRBJ1-2,few,TRBD1,TGCAGCGTTGGGCGGACAGGGGAAAACTATGGCTACACCTTC,CSVGRTGENYGYTF
TRBV20-1,TRBJ2-5,few,-,TGCAGTGCTAGAGTCGGGGCAGGACAAGAGACCCAGTACTTC,CSARVGAGQETQYF
TRBV7-8,TRBJ2-1,-,-,TGTGCCAGCAGCTTAGAAACGGGAGTTTACTCCTACAATGAGCAGTTCTTC,CASSLETGVYSYNEQFF
TRBV29-1,TRBJ2-5,few,TRBD1,TGCAGCGTTGCGAGGGGGCCTCAAGAGACCCAGTACTTC,CSVARGPQETQYF
TRBV4-2,TRBJ1-4,-,-,TGTGCCAGCAACACGGAGGGGGGATTCAATGAAAAACTGTTTTTT,CASNTEGGFNEKLFF
TRBV4-2,TRBJ1-1,many,TRBD1,TGTGCCAGCAGCCAAGATTTAACAGGGGGCCGCCCTGAAGCTTTCTTT,CASSQDLTGGRPEAFF
TRBV20-1,TRBJ1-5,-,TRBD1,TGCAGTGCTATTACCGCGGGACAGGGGAGCAATCAGCCCCAGCATTTT,CSAITAGQGSNQPQHF
TRBV28,TRBJ2-1,many,-,TGTGCCAGCAGTTTATACCCCGACAGTGATGAGCAGTTCTTC,CASSLYPDSDEQFF
TRBV5-1,TRBJ2-4,medium-sized,-,TGCGCCAGCAGCTTGGATGGGCAGGGATTGAACATTCAGTACTTC,CASSLDGQGLNIQYF
TRBV4-3,TRBJ1-6,few,-,TGCGCCAGCAGCGCAGAAGCGGGGGTCGCAGGACCCCTCCACTTT,CASSAEAGVAGPLHF
TRBV15,TRBJ1-6,-,TRBD1,TGTGCCACCAGCCCTTACACAGGGGGGAGTTCACCCCTCCACTTT,CATSPYTGGSSPLHF
TRBV20-1,TRBJ1-5,-,TRBD1,TGCAGTGCTAGAGTCCTTGGACAGGGCAATCAGCCCCAGCATTTT,CSARVLGQGNQPQHF
TRBV6-5,TRBJ1-3,few,TRBD1,TGTGCCAGCAGTTACCAAGGGACAGTTGGAAACACCATATATTTT,CASSYQGTVGNTIYF
TRBV5-1,TRBJ2-7,many,-,TGCGCCAGCAGCTTGGGGCATGAGAGCTCCTACGAGCAGTACTTC,CASSLGHESSYEQYF
TRBV7-2,TRBJ2-5,few,-,TGTGCCAGCAGCTCTCCTGGTGCGCAAGAGACCCAGTACTTC,CASSSPGAQETQYF
TRBV14,TRBJ1-4,-,TRBD1,TGTGCCAGCAGCCCAAACAGGGGGGTCGCGGAAAAACTGTTTTTT,CASSPNRGVAEKLFF
TRBV7-2,TRBJ2-1,-,-,TGTGCCAGCAGCTTAGGGGAGGGGGGGCAGTTCTTC,CASSLGEGGQFF
TRBV5-1,TRBJ1-4,-,TRBD1,TGCGCCAGCAGCTTGAGACAGGGTGAAGAAAAACTGTTTTTT,CASSLRQGEEKLFF
TRBV5-1,TRBJ2-3,few,-,TGCGCCAGCAGCTTGTTAGATAGCGGTACGCAGTATTTT,CASSLLDSGTQYF
TRBV18,TRBJ1-1,-,TRBD1,TGTGCCAGCATCTTCACAGGGGACACTGAAGCTTTCTTT,CASIFTGDTEAFF
TRBV5-1,TRBJ2-5,many,TRBD1,TGTGCCAGCAGCTTAGACAGGGGAGAGACCCAGTACTTC,CASSLDRGETQYF
TRBV28,TRBJ2-1,few,-,TGTGCCAGCAGTTTATGGCCCCCAAGAGGGGGTAATGAGCAGTTCTTC,CASSLWPPRGGNEQFF
TRBV5-1,TRBJ2-5,-,-,TGCGCCAGCAGCGAGGGGGATAGGGAGACCCAGTACTTC,CASSEGDRETQYF
TRBV20-1,TRBJ2-7,few,TRBD2,TGCAGTGCTAGAGATGCCAGCGGGAGCGGCGAGCAGTACTTC,CSARDASGSGEQYF
TRBV28,TRBJ2-3,few,TRBD2,TGTGCCAGCAGCGGACGGGCGGGGGCAGATACGCAGTATTTT,CASSGRAGADTQYF
TRBV4-1,TRBJ2-2,few,-,TGCGCCAGCAGCCAGGCCACCGCCAAAACCGGGGAGCTGTTTTTT,CASSQATAKTGELFF
TRBV20-1,TRBJ1-1,-,-,TGCAGTGCAACCCAAAGTGGGACTGAAGCTTTCTTT,CSATQSGTEAFF
TRBV27,TRBJ1-2,few,TRBD1,TGTGCCAGCAGGGACCCCCGTACAGGGGTCAACTATGGCTACACCTTC,CASRDPRTGVNYGYTF
TRBV10-3,TRBJ2-1,-,TRBD2,TGTGCCTCCGCTAGCGGGAGGGCCGGGGATGAGCAGTTCTTC,CASASGRAGDEQFF
TRBV4-2,TRBJ1-4,few,-,TGTGCCAGCAGCCAAGATCTCCATAGTACTAATGAAAAACTGTTTTTT,CASSQDLHSTNEKLFF
TRBV4-2,TRBJ2-2,-,TRBD2,TGTGCCAGCAGCCAAGATTACCTAGCGGGTTCCGCGAACACCGGGGAGCTGTTTTTT,CASSQDYLAGSANTGELFF
TRBV7-2,TRBJ1-1,-,-,TGTGCCAGCAGCCCGCGGGGGAGGAACACTGAAGCTTTCTTT,CASSPRGRNTEAFF
TRBV9,TRBJ1-1,many,-,TGTGCCAGCAGCGTAGGGTCTTCCCGAACTGAAGCTTTCTTT,CASSVGSSRTEAFF
TRBV20-1,TRBJ2-1,few,-,TGCAGTGCTAGTAGGCTAGTGGGCAATGAGCAGTTCTTC,CSASRLVGNEQFF
TRBV18,TRBJ2-5,few,TRBD2,TGTGCCAGCTCACCACCGGCTAGCGGAGGGAGTGTGACCCAGTACTTC,CASSPPASGGSVTQYF
TRBV20-1,TRBJ1-1,-,-,TGCAGTGCTAGAGATACTTACAAAGCTTTCTTT,CSARDTYKAFF
TRBV5-1,TRBJ1-3,many,-,TGCGCCAGCAGCTTGGGACCAGTCTCTGGAAACACCATATATTTT,CASSLGPVSGNTIYF
TRBV29-1,TRBJ1-1,few,-,TGCAGCGTTGTCGGCACCAACACAAATGGAGCTTTCTTT,CSVVGTNTNGAFF
TRBV7-8,TRBJ2-7,few,TRBD1,TGTGCCAGCAGCCGGACAGGGGGTACGGGCACCGAGCAGTACTTC,CASSRTGGTGTEQYF
TRBV21-1,TRBJ2-1,-,-,TGTGCCAGCAGCAAAGGGGGTAGCGGGGGGTCCTGGTTCTTC,CASSKGGSGGSWFF